This TCR beta chain was profiled in a study of graft-versus-host responses after intestinal transplantation. In the study overall: Transplants given to recipients were multivisceral, liver-intestinal, or isolated intestinal. Anti-thymocyte globulin induction was given to all recipients, followed by tacrolimus and steroids for around three years.

Method: immunoSEQ multiplex PCR; TCRdb's copy keeps in-frame clones and lacks some. The sample comprises about 10,000 clones, roughly 26% of which are singletons, and under 8% rests with the top ten. This clone was seen only a few times. Germline CDR1 KGHSY, CDR2 FQNENV. V lost 3 bases to trimming and J lost 0 bases, with 12 bases between them. The length of the CDR3 is 16 residues. Plating of roughly 200,000 CFSE-labeled responder cells was done together with roughly 200,000 irradiated, violet-dye-labeled stimulator cells. Study conclusions and caveats: GvH clones were identified in recipient marrow, with some first appearing in ileum or blood.

This chain joins TRBV16 and TRBJ1-5; D is unresolved. This TCR was recovered from a human patient who received an intestinal transplant. The sequences come from alloreactive CD8+ T cells from a mixed lymphocyte reaction culture, collected before intestinal transplant. The sample's subset: CFSE-low proliferating T cells sorted from approximately 6-day pre-transplant mixed lymphocyte reaction (GvH or HvG direction). CDR3 sequence (DNA): TGTGCCAGCAGCCACCCGGGATACAGTAGCAATCAGCCCCAGCATTTT. The encoded protein is CASSHPGYSSNQPQHF.